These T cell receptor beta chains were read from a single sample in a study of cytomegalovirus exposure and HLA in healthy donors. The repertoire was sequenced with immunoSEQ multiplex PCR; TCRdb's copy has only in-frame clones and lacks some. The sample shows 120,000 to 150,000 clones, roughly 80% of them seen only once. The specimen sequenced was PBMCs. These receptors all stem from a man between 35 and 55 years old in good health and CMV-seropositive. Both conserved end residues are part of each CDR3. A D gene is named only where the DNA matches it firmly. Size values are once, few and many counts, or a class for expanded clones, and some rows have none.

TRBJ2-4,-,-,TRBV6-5,TGTGCCAGCAGTTCTCTGGCCCTAGCCAAAAACATTCAGTACTTC,CASSSLALAKNIQYF
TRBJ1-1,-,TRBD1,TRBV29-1,TGCAGCGTTGGAACCTCAACAGGGGGCACTGAAGCTTTCTTT,CSVGTSTGGTEAFF
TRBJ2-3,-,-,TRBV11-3,TGTGCCAGCAGCCCCCGATGGAGGCAGTATTTT,CASSPRWRQYF
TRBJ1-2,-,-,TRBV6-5,TGTGCCAGCAGCCCAGGCCAGGAACTTTCCTATGGCTACACCTTC,CASSPGQELSYGYTF
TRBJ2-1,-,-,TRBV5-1,TGCGCCAGCAGCCCCGAGCCTCCAGGAGGGTGGTACAATGAGCAGTTCTTC,CASSPEPPGGWYNEQFF
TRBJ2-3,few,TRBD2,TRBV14,TGTGCCAGCAGCGAACTAGCGGGAGGGCCGGGTACGCAGTATTTT,CASSELAGGPGTQYF
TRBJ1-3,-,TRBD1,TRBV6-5,TGTGCCAGCAGTGGATCAGGGGGATCTGGAAACACCATATATTTT,CASSGSGGSGNTIYF
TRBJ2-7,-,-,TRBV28,TGTGCCAGCAGGGTGGAGGGCGAGCAGTACTTC,CASRVEGEQYF
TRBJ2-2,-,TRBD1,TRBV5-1,TGCGCCAGCAGCTTGGAAGGGACAGGGAGGCCGGAAGCCGGGGAGCTGTTTTTT,CASSLEGTGRPEAGELFF
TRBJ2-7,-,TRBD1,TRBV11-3,TGTGCCAGCAGCCAGGGGACAGGGGTACTCTACGAGCAGTACTTC,CASSQGTGVLYEQYF
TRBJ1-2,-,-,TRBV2,TGTGCCAGCAGTGCGGGAGGGTTGTATGGCTACACCTTC,CASSAGGLYGYTF
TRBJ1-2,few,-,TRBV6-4,TGTGCCAGCTCTCCAGGTGGCTTGAACTATGGCTACACCTTC,CASSPGGLNYGYTF
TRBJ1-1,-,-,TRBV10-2,TGCGCCAGCGGGGACAACCTGAACACTGAAGCTTTCTTT,CASGDNLNTEAFF
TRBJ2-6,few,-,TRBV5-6,TGTGCCAGCAGCTTCGGGGTTGCTCCGTCTGGGGCCAACGTCCTGACTTTC,CASSFGVAPSGANVLTF
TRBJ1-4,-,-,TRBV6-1,TGTGCCAGCAGTGAAAATTCCGCATTCATCAACTCGGTTGAAAAACTGTTTTTT,CASSENSAFINSVEKLFF
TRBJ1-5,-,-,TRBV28,TGTGCCATCCGGACCAGACAGATCAATCAGCCCCAGCATTTT,CAIRTRQINQPQHF
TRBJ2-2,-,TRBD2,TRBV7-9,TGTGCCAGCGTGACCGGGACTAGCGGGAGGGCTTCGGGCACCGGGGAGCTGTTTTTT,CASVTGTSGRASGTGELFF
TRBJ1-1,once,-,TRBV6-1,TGTGCCAGCAGTCTAGACGGGGGGGACACTGAAGCTTTCTTT,CASSLDGGDTEAFF
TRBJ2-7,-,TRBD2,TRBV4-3,TGCGCCAGCAGCCAAGACTGGGGGACTAGGCTCGACGAGCAGTACTTC,CASSQDWGTRLDEQYF
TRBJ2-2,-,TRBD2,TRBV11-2,TGTGCCAGCAGCCTCCGAGCGGGAGTAGTCGGGGAGCTGTTTTTT,CASSLRAGVVGELFF
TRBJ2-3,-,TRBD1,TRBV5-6,TGTGCCAGCAGCTCTACAGGGGGAGATACGCAGTATTTT,CASSSTGGDTQYF
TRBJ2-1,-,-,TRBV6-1,TGTGCCAGCAGCCGAATTCAGGGGCCCTACAATGAGCAGTTCTTC,CASSRIQGPYNEQFF
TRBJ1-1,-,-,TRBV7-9,TGTTCCAGCAGCTTGGTGGGGGGGAGGGACACTGAAGCTTTCTTT,CSSSLVGGRDTEAFF
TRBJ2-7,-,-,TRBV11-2,TGTGCCAGCAGCTTAGAACTCGCGCTCTACGAGCAGTACTTC,CASSLELALYEQYF
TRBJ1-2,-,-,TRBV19,TGTGCCAGTAGTCCCTGGGAGGGTTATGGCTACACCTTC,CASSPWEGYGYTF
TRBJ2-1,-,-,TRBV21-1,TGTGCCAGCAGCCCGACAGGGCCAGAGTACAATGAGCAGTTCTTC,CASSPTGPEYNEQFF
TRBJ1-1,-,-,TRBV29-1,TGCAGCGCGGGCGGGGACACTGAAGCTTTCTTT,CSAGGDTEAFF
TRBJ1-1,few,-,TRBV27,TGTGCCAGCAGTTGGCGGGGGTCATACACTGAAGCTTTCTTT,CASSWRGSYTEAFF
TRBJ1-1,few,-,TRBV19,TGTGCCAGTTCGGGTTCCACTGAAGCTTTCTTT,CASSGSTEAFF
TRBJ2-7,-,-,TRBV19,TGTGCCAGCTCTGACAGATACGAGCAGTACTTC,CASSDRYEQYF
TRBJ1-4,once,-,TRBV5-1,TGCGCCAGCAGCTTGTTTGCAGGGGATGGAACTAATGAAAAACTGTTTTTT,CASSLFAGDGTNEKLFF
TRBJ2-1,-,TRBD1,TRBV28,TGTGCCAGCCAGGACAGGCCCAATGAGCAGTTCTTC,CASQDRPNEQFF
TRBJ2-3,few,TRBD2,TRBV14,TGTGCCAGCAGCCAAGATTGGCCGGGAGGGTTGATTGGCACAGATACGCAGTATTTT,CASSQDWPGGLIGTDTQYF
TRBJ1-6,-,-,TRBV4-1,TGCGCCAGCAGCCAAGATCGTACAGTCTATAATTCACCCCTCCACTTT,CASSQDRTVYNSPLHF
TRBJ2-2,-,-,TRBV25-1,TGTGCCAGCAGTCCGGGAGAAGGGCACACCGGGGAGCTGTTTTTT,CASSPGEGHTGELFF
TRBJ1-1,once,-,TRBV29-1,TGCAGCGTTGGGGTGGTGGCAGTGCGGGACACTGAAGCTTTCTTT,CSVGVVAVRDTEAFF
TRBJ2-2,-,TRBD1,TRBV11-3,TGTGCCAGCAGCCCAAGACAGGGGAGGACCGGGGAGCTGTTTTTT,CASSPRQGRTGELFF
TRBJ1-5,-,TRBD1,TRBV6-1,TGTGCCAGCAGTGGACAGGGTAATAGCAATCAGCCCCAGCATTTT,CASSGQGNSNQPQHF
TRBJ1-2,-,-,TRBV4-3,TGCGCCAGCAGCCAAAAGTCAGCGGCTAACTATGGCTACACCTTC,CASSQKSAANYGYTF
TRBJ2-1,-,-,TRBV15,TGTGCCACCAATAGCGCGGACGACTCCTACAATGAGCAGTTCTTC,CATNSADDSYNEQFF
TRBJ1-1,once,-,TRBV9,TGTGCCAGCAGCGTAGGGGGGGGAGCTGAAGCTTTCTTT,CASSVGGGAEAFF
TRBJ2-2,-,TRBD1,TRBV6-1,TGTGCCAGCATGGGACAGGTAGACGGGGAGCTGTTTTTT,CASMGQVDGELFF
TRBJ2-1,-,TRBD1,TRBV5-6,TGTGCCAGCAGCTTGGCGACAGGGCTATATGAGCAGTTCTTC,CASSLATGLYEQFF
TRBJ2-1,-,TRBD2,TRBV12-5,TGTGCTAGTGGTTTGGGCCCGGGACTAGGGTACAATGAGCAGTTCTTC,CASGLGPGLGYNEQFF
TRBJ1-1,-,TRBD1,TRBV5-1,TGCGCCAGCAGCTTACAGGGGGACGGAGCTTTCTTT,CASSLQGDGAFF
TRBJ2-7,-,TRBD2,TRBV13,TGTGCCAGCAGCATTTATAAAGGACTAGCTTCCTACGAGCAGTACTTC,CASSIYKGLASYEQYF
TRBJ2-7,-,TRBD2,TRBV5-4,TGTGCCAGCAGCTTGGATCTAGCGGGACACTACGAGCAGTACTTC,CASSLDLAGHYEQYF
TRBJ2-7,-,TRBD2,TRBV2,TGTGCCAGCAGTGTGTTAGCGGGAGAATACGAGCAGTACTTC,CASSVLAGEYEQYF
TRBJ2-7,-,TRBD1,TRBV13,TGTGCCAGCAGCGTCCGGGACAGGACTTACGAGCAGTACTTC,CASSVRDRTYEQYF
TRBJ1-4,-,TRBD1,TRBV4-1,TGCGCCAGCAGCCCATCGAGTTGGGACAGTATTGAAAAACTGTTTTTT,CASSPSSWDSIEKLFF
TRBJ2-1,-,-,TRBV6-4,TGTGCCAGCAGTGAAATACCCGCGCGCCCCAATGAGCAGTTCTTC,CASSEIPARPNEQFF
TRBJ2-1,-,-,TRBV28,TGTGCCAGCAGTTCCGTTGTGTGGTATTACTCTTCCAATGAGCAGTTCTTC,CASSSVVWYYSSNEQFF
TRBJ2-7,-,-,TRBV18,TGTGCCAGCTCATCAACCGTACAGGGAAACGAGCAGTACTTC,CASSSTVQGNEQYF
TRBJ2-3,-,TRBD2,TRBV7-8,TGTGCCAGCAGCCGCCGGGGGGGTACAGATACGCAGTATTTT,CASSRRGGTDTQYF
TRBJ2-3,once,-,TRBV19,TGTGCCAGTAGTCACCAAACCTCGACAGGACCTTCTAGCACAGATACGCAGTATTTT,CASSHQTSTGPSSTDTQYF
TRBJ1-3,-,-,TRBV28,TGTGCCAGCGATGAGGAAAACTCTGGAAACACCATATATTTT,CASDEENSGNTIYF
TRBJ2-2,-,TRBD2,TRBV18,TGTGCCAGCTCACCGGGTTGGCGGGAGAGGTACACCGGGGAGCTGTTTTTT,CASSPGWRERYTGELFF
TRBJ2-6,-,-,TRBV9,TGTGCCAGCAGCGTAGACCCGCAGGGTAGTGGGGCCAACGTCCTGACTTTC,CASSVDPQGSGANVLTF